Shown below are 23 T cell receptor beta chains from a single sample sequenced in a study of blood T cell repertoires in COVID-19. Some clones are missing from TCRdb's copy, which holds only in-frame ones; the method was immunoSEQ multiplex PCR. The sample yields about 140,000 clones, less than 80% seen once. Sequenced sample: peripheral blood. The receptors here all came from a woman aged 80 or over with active or convalescent COVID-19.

The chain has TRBV11-1 and TRBJ2-6; perhaps TRBD1 as D (6 bases). The V gene lost 8 bases and the J gene lost 1 base, with 15 bases spanning the gap. This CDR3 comprises 16 residues. The germline CDR1 and CDR2 sequences are SGHAT and FQDESV (reference sequence). The CDR3 loop is CASVPGQFSGANVLTF. CDR3 DNA: TGTGCCAGCGTTCCGGGACAATTTTCTGGGGCCAACGTCCTGACTTTC.

The V and J genes are TRBV7-9 and TRBJ1-5; 7 bases line up with TRBD1. The CDR3 is 14 amino acids. Per the germline V gene, CDR1 is SEHNR and CDR2 is FQNEAQ (reference sequence). The junction had 5 bases not matched to a gene; V was cut back by 5 bases and J by 4 bases. This chain's CDR3 is CASSAGQPNQPQHF. The DNA for the CDR3 is TGTGCCAGCAGCGCGGGACAGCCTAATCAGCCCCAGCATTTT.

Only a few counts were recorded for this clone. The chain combines TRBV4-2 with TRBJ2-7; 9 nucleotides agree with TRBD2. The CDR3 has 19 residues. Germline-derived CDR1 and CDR2 are LGHNA and YNFKEQ. V shed 5 bases and J 0 bases; nucleotides not matched to a gene: 17. As DNA, the CDR3 is TGTGCCAGCAGCTCCCGAGGGTTAGCGGGGGAACGTCACTCCTACGAGCAGTACTTC. Residues: CASSSRGLAGERHSYEQYF.

This chain links TRBV7-2 with TRBJ2-2; 15 nucleotides agree with TRBD2. With 5 bases clipped from V and 6 bases from J, the junction kept 10 bases outside the gene matches. The CDR3 is 18 amino acids. Germline V gene lookup returns CDR1 SGHTA and CDR2 FQGNSA. CDR3 protein: CASSRHGTSGGPAGELFF. CDR3 DNA sequence: TGTGCCAGCAGCCGCCACGGGACTAGCGGGGGGCCGGCCGGGGAGCTGTTTTTT.

This rearrangement joins TRBV7-9 to TRBJ2-1, with 7 nucleotides matching TRBD2. Looked up from germline, CDR1 is SEHNR and CDR2 is FQNEAQ (reference sequence). The V segment lost 5 bases and the J segment 0 bases; nucleotides outside the gene matches: 10. CDR3 length: 17 residues. The CDR3 nucleotides are TGTGCCAGCAGCCAAGCACGGGGGGTAAGCTCCTACAATGAGCAGTTCTTC. Translating it yields CASSQARGVSSYNEQFF.

V is TRBV11-2 and J is TRBJ2-1, with D perhaps TRBD2 (6 bases). CDR1 SGHAT and CDR2 FQNNGV come from the germline V gene. The length of the CDR3 is 13 residues. Trimming shortened V by 3 bases and J by 14 bases, and 17 bases separated the two germline ends. The CDR3 loop reads CASSLVRTTGEFF. In nucleotides, the CDR3 is TGTGCCAGCAGCTTGGTTAGGACGACGGGGGAGTTCTTC.

This clone was counted once. This chain connects TRBV19 to TRBJ1-5; 8 nucleotides line up with TRBD1. This CDR3 contains 14 residues. The junction had 7 bases not matched to a gene; V was cut back by 5 bases and J by 7 bases. The germline V gene encodes CDR1 LNHDA and CDR2 SQIVND (reference sequence). The chain's CDR3 is CASSPQGAWQPQHF. Here the CDR3 DNA reads TGTGCCAGTAGTCCCCAGGGGGCATGGCAGCCCCAGCATTTT.

V and J are TRBV4-1 and TRBJ2-2; 16 bases are a match to TRBD2. J gave up 4 bases and V 3 bases, and 2 bases lay outside the gene matches. The V gene's germline CDR1 is MGHRA and CDR2 YSYEKL. The CDR3 consists of 17 residues. The CDR3 bases are TGCGCCAGCAGCCAGGGACTAGCGGGGGGGCCCACCGGGGAGCTGTTTTTT. This codes for CASSQGLAGGPTGELFF.

The gene calls are TRBV5-5 and TRBJ1-1; D unclear. The germline V gene encodes CDR1 SGHKS and CDR2 YYEKEE (reference sequence). The CDR3 consists of 15 residues. The germline V and J ends were trimmed by 2 bases and 7 bases, with 18 bases remaining between them. Written as DNA, the CDR3 is TGTGCCAGCAGCTTCTCGGTCAGCGGGCTTGGTGAAGCTTTCTTT. Encoded protein: CASSFSVSGLGEAFF.

The genes are TRBV4-2 and TRBJ1-4; TRBD1 might be the D (5 bases). Trimming took 1 base from V and 7 from J, leaving 13 bases between them. In germline, CDR1 is LGHNA, CDR2 YNFKEQ. CDR3 length: 15 residues. The CDR3 loop is CASSQGAGLGEKLFF. The CDR3 DNA reads as TGTGCCAGCAGCCAAGGGGCAGGGCTGGGTGAAAAACTGTTTTTT.

J is TRBJ1-1 and V is TRBV6-6, with D possibly matching TRBD1 (5 bases). This CDR3 comprises 15 residues. Trimming took off 6 bases at V and 4 bases at J, with 18 bases between the two ends. Germline V gene lookup returns CDR1 MNHNY and CDR2 SVGAGI (reference sequence). The CDR3 protein is CASRKGGVATTEAFF. The CDR3 nucleotides read TGTGCCAGCAGGAAAGGAGGGGTCGCGACCACTGAAGCTTTCTTT.

In its sample, this clone was seen once. V usage is TRBV7-2 and J usage is TRBJ1-3; weak D call: TRBD1 (5 bases). Trimming shortened V by 1 base and J by 2 bases, and 9 bases separated the two germline ends. Germline V gives CDR1 SGHTA, CDR2 FQGNSA. The CDR3 contains 15 residues. Here the CDR3 DNA reads TGTGCCAGCAGCTTAGAATCAGGGACTGGAAACACCATATATTTT. Its translation is CASSLESGTGNTIYF.

The chain has TRBV7-9 and TRBJ1-3; D not resolved. The V and J ends lost 3 bases and 0 bases respectively, with 6 bases between them. The CDR3 is made up of 14 amino acids. CDR1 is SEHNR, CDR2 FQNEAQ, per germline (reference sequence). CDR3 coding DNA: TGTGCCAGCAGCTTGAGGGACTCTGGAAACACCATATATTTT. This translates into CASSLRDSGNTIYF.

The chain combines TRBV9 with TRBJ2-7; 7 bases align to TRBD1. Germline-derived CDR1 and CDR2 are SGDLS and YYNGEE. Unmatched junction bases numbered 7, after V lost 2 bases and J lost 5 bases. CDR3 size: 14 residues. The CDR3 here is CASSVTGVANEQYF. DNA of the CDR3: TGTGCCAGCAGCGTCACAGGGGTAGCGAACGAGCAGTACTTC.

The chain has TRBV4-2 and TRBJ1-3; D call uncertain. The CDR3 length is 16 residues. The V gene lost 4 bases and the J gene lost 4 bases, with 17 bases spanning the gap. Germline-derived CDR1 and CDR2 are LGHNA and YNFKEQ. The CDR3 is CASSLTRIGGGNTIYF. The CDR3 DNA reads as TGTGCCAGCAGCCTTACCAGGATAGGAGGGGGAAACACCATATATTTT.

The rearrangement joins TRBV5-1 to TRBJ1-4; possible D gene TRBD1, 5 bases. The CDR3 spans 12 residues. Germline CDR1 reads SGHRS; CDR2 reads YFSETQ. The V end lost 0 bases, the J end lost 13 bases, and 10 bases lay between the germline ends. This chain's CDR3 is CASSLGAGTLFF. DNA for the CDR3: TGCGCCAGCAGCTTGGGAGCGGGGACACTGTTTTTT. Drawing the rest from reference TRBV5-1 and TRBJ1-4, the complete variable domain is KAGVTQTPRYLIKTRGQQVTLSCSPISGHRSVSWYQQTPGQGLQFLFEYFSETQRNKGNFPGRFSGRQFSNSRSEMNVSTLELGDSALYLCASSLGAGTLFFGSGTQLSVL.

As regards this clone: A junction boundary mismatches the germline segment, possibly from a read error. The gene calls are TRBV7-7 and TRBJ1-3; TRBD1 agrees at 7 bases. Germline assignment: CDR1 SSHAT and CDR2 FNYEAQ (reference sequence). The CDR3 extends over 15 amino acids. CDR3 coding DNA: TGTGCTAGCAGCTCGGGACAGCGATCTGGAAACACCATATATTTT. Translation: CASSSGQRSGNTIYF.

The rearrangement joins TRBV7-6 to TRBJ2-2; tentatively, D is TRBD2 (5 bases). CDR3 size: 16 residues. V lost 1 base and J lost 3, with 12 bases in between. Germline CDR1 is SGHVS and CDR2 is FNYEAQ. CDR3 protein: CASSLGRTRDTGELFF. The CDR3 DNA sequence: TGTGCCAGCAGCTTAGGGAGGACCCGAGACACCGGGGAGCTGTTTTTT.

This clone was recorded a few times. In DNA form, the CDR3 reads TGTGCCAGCAGTGACACCGGGACAGGGCTTTGGCCCCTCCACTTT. This gives the protein CASSDTGTGLWPLHF. V gene TRBV2 combines with J gene TRBJ1-6, with TRBD1 matching 9 bases. V lost 3 bases and J lost 13; bases outside the gene matches: 10. This CDR3 comprises 15 residues. Germline-derived CDR1 and CDR2 are SNHLY and FYNNEI.

This clone showed up just once. The chain employs TRBV27 and TRBJ1-1; TRBD1 might be the D (6 bases). Germline-derived CDR1 and CDR2 are MNHEY and SMNVEV (reference sequence). The CDR3 is made up of 14 amino acids. V was cut by 5 bases and J by 11 bases, with 21 bases left in between. The CDR3 loop reads CASSPSWDTAFAFF. In DNA form, the CDR3 reads TGTGCCAGCAGTCCCAGTTGGGACACGGCTTTCGCTTTCTTT.

Only a few counts were recorded for this clone. The V call is TRBV7-8, the J call TRBJ1-6; 8 nucleotides align to TRBD1. Germline CDR1 reads SGHVS; CDR2 reads FQNEAQ. This CDR3 is 17 amino acids long. V shed 1 base, J shed 5 bases, and the junction held 7 bases outside the gene matches. CDR3 DNA: TGTGCCAGCAGCTTAGAGGACAGGGCGACCCATAATTCACCCCTCCACTTT. It is translated as CASSLEDRATHNSPLHF.

This clone has just a few counts. The V call is TRBV6-2 or TRBV6-3, the J call TRBJ1-1; tentatively, D is TRBD1 (6 bases). The ends were cut back, 2 bases at V and 3 bases at J, with 13 bases in the middle. Germline CDR1 and CDR2: MNHEY and SVGEGT. CDR3 size: 15 residues. As DNA, the CDR3 is TGTGCCAGCAGTTACCCTGCCAGGGGAGACACTGAAGCTTTCTTT. As protein: CASSYPARGDTEAFF.

The chain recombines TRBV27 with TRBJ2-1; TRBD2 aligns across 9 bases. The germline V gene encodes CDR1 MNHEY and CDR2 SMNVEV (reference sequence). The CDR3 spans 14 residues. V trimming: 8 bases; J trimming: 4 bases; junction bases outside the gene matches: 6. CDR3 loop: CASSSGGSYNEQFF. The CDR3 nucleotides are TGTGCCAGCTCGAGCGGGGGGTCATACAATGAGCAGTTCTTC.